A single T cell receptor (beta chain) is shown here with its context. Its antigen is not known. The data originate from a study of shared clonotypes between healthy human individuals. Study results and limitations: Against clonotypes common to all four donors, non-shared ones had lower generation probabilities.

Sequenced by immunoSEQ multiplex PCR; TCRdb stores in-frame clones only, minus some. This table holds about 2.4 million clones, 80% to 95% found once. Trimming removed 4 bases at V and 0 bases at J, with 13 bases between. Germline V lookup: CDR1 GTSNPN, CDR2 SVGIG (reference sequence). The CDR3 consists of 14 residues. The TCR comes from a man between 18 and 35 years old in good health. Some clones in this sample may be carry-over from other donors' samples. The chain links TRBV30 to TRBJ2-7; unclear D gene. Sequenced material: naive CD4+ T cells from PBMCs. Stated subset: CD45RA+ positively selected. Here the CDR3 DNA reads TGTGCCTGGAAGTCCCTCAGGAGCTCCTACGAGCAGTACTTC. It encodes CAWKSLRSSYEQYF. The variable domain in full, with the rest retrieved from reference TRBV30 and TRBJ2-7, is SQTIHQWPATLVQPVGSPLSLECTVEGTSNPNLYWYRQAAGRGLQLLFYSVGIGQISSEVPQNLSASRPQDRQFILSSKKLLLSDSGFYLCAWKSLRSSYEQYFGPGTRLTVT.